The clone carrying this T cell receptor beta chain was detected once. Its antigen is unknown. The data stem from a study of T cell responses to AZD1222 COVID-19 vaccine. General study points: In all cases, repertoires were sampled only after the peak T cell response. The breadth and depth of Spike-specific TCRs increased once two AZD1222 doses had been given.

There are 15 residues in the CDR3. V was trimmed by 1 base and J by 10 bases, leaving 14 bases between them. Per the germline V gene, CDR1 is SGHDN and CDR2 is FVKESK. The method was immunoSEQ multiplex PCR; TCRdb's version includes in-frame clones alone and lacks a portion of them. The table lists more than 100,000 clones, roughly 88% of them singletons. This receptor was taken from an adult in good health. The sample in question was peripheral blood, obtained on day 0 of AZD1222 vaccination. This chain links TRBV14 with TRBJ1-6, with a tentative D call TRBD1 (6 bases). The CDR3 spells CASSQVAGAGSPLHF. CDR3 coding DNA: TGTGCCAGCAGCCAAGTGGCAGGGGCCGGATCACCCCTCCACTTT.